The clone carrying this TCR beta chain was seen a handful of times. In the original processing: The assay estimated nucleated cells by amplifying reference gene primers. Measured with immunoSEQ multiplex PCR; TCRdb has only the in-frame clones, and not every one. V and J calls and clone size follow that table, whereas D and trimming were derived from the DNA. The sample has about 240,000 clones, around 80% seen once; the top ten hold more than 5.5%. The CDR3 sequence is 15 residues long. J was trimmed by 4 bases and V by 0 bases; bases with no gene match: 2. Germline CDR1 and CDR2: LGHDT and YNNKEL (reference sequence). These data originate in a study of blood T cell repertoires in COVID-19. Study background: From the United States, Italy and Spain came samples of acute and convalescent COVID-19. PBMCs, B-cell-depleted T cells, or T cells were the source of the cDNA or gDNA that made up the material.

Sample: peripheral blood. The source is a human donor in a cohort sampled during active COVID-19. The chain employs TRBV3-1 (or the pseudogene TRBV3-2) and TRBJ2-5; 10 bases align to TRBD1. The CDR3 region has the DNA TGTGCCAGCAGCCAAGAAGGGACAGGGGCAGAGACCCAGTACTTC. The encoded protein is CASSQEGTGAETQYF.